This is a list of T cell receptor beta chains from one sample in a study of blood T cell repertoires in COVID-19. Here immunoSEQ multiplex PCR was the method, and the copy in TCRdb shows in-frame clones only, minus some. The table includes about 150,000 clones, over 80% detected once. Sequenced input: PBMCs or T cells enriched from blood (not recorded which). These receptors were collected from a man between 65 and 85 years old who had been exposed to COVID-19. Each CDR3 is given with its conserved first and last residue. The D gene is left open where the match is weak. Some rows have no size entry. The others give once, few or many, or a class for an expanded clone.

j_gene: TRBJ2-1; v_gene: TRBV7-9; d_gene: NA; abundance: NA; CDR3aa: CASSFMGPSDNEQFF; CDR3nt: TGTGCCAGCAGCTTTATGGGGCCCTCCGACAATGAGCAGTTCTTC
j_gene: TRBJ1-1; v_gene: TRBV10-2; d_gene: TRBD1; abundance: NA; CDR3aa: CASTISGTANTEAFF; CDR3nt: TGCGCCAGCACTATTTCCGGGACAGCGAACACTGAAGCTTTCTTT
j_gene: TRBJ1-2; v_gene: TRBV5-4; d_gene: NA; abundance: NA; CDR3aa: CASSLRQAPTYGYTF; CDR3nt: TGTGCCAGCAGCCTACGACAGGCGCCGACCTATGGCTACACCTTC
j_gene: TRBJ1-2; v_gene: TRBV5-6; d_gene: TRBD1; abundance: once; CDR3aa: CASSALGGRGQIGYTF; CDR3nt: TGTGCCAGCAGCGCCCTGGGGGGCAGGGGGCAGATCGGCTACACCTTC
j_gene: TRBJ1-3; v_gene: TRBV14; d_gene: NA; abundance: NA; CDR3aa: CASSLVNSGNTIYF; CDR3nt: TGTGCCAGCAGCCTAGTCAACTCTGGAAACACCATATATTTT
j_gene: TRBJ2-3; v_gene: TRBV30; d_gene: NA; abundance: NA; CDR3aa: CAWSVLRTSRGDTQYF; CDR3nt: TGTGCCTGGAGTGTACTCCGCACTAGCCGCGGAGATACGCAGTATTTT
j_gene: TRBJ1-5; v_gene: TRBV6-5; d_gene: NA; abundance: NA; CDR3aa: CASSYVANQPQHF; CDR3nt: TGTGCCAGCAGTTACGTGGCCAATCAGCCCCAGCATTTT
j_gene: TRBJ2-3; v_gene: TRBV11-2; d_gene: NA; abundance: NA; CDR3aa: CASSLSPSSTDTQYF; CDR3nt: TGTGCCAGCAGCTTATCCCCTTCTAGCACAGATACGCAGTATTTT
j_gene: TRBJ2-2; v_gene: TRBV5-1; d_gene: NA; abundance: NA; CDR3aa: CASSLGGTRSNTGELFF; CDR3nt: TGCGCCAGCAGCTTGGGAGGGACACGGTCTAACACCGGGGAGCTGTTTTTT
j_gene: TRBJ2-1; v_gene: TRBV7-2; d_gene: TRBD1; abundance: NA; CDR3aa: CASSERGPSYNEQFF; CDR3nt: TGTGCCAGCAGTGAGAGGGGGCCGTCCTACAATGAGCAGTTCTTC
j_gene: TRBJ1-5; v_gene: TRBV2; d_gene: TRBD1; abundance: NA; CDR3aa: CASRTQTGINQPQHF; CDR3nt: TGTGCCAGTAGAACTCAGACAGGGATCAATCAGCCCCAGCATTTT
j_gene: TRBJ1-2; v_gene: TRBV7-9; d_gene: NA; abundance: once; CDR3aa: CASSLPGRSYGYTF; CDR3nt: TGTGCCAGCAGCTTACCAGGGAGGAGCTATGGCTACACCTTC
j_gene: TRBJ2-5; v_gene: TRBV6-1; d_gene: TRBD2; abundance: NA; CDR3aa: CASSEGQRGGSETQYF; CDR3nt: TGTGCCAGCAGTGAGGGCCAGCGGGGGGGCTCAGAGACCCAGTACTTC